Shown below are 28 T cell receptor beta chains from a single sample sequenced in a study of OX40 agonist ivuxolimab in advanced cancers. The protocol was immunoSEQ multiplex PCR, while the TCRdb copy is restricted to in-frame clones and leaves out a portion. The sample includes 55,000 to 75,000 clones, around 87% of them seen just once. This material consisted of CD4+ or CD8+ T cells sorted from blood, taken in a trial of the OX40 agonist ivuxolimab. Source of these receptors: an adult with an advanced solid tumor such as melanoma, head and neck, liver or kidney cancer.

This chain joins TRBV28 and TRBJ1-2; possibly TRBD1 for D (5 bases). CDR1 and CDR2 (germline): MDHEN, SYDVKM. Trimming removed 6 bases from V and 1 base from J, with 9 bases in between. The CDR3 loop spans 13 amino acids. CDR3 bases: TGTGCCAGCAGCTGGGGGAATAACTATGGCTACACCTTC. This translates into CASSWGNNYGYTF.

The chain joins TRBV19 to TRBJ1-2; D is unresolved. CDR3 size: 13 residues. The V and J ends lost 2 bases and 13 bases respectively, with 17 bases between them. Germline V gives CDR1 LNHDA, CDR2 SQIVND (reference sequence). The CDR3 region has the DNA TGTGCCAGTAGTATACCCCGGGTACGAGAGATCACCTTC. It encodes CASSIPRVREITF.

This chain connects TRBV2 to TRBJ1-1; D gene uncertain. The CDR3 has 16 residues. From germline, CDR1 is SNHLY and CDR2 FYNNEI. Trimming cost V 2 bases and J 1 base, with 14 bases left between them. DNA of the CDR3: TGTGCCAGCAGTGAAAGTGGTGGCAGGCCGAACACTGAAGCTTTCTTT. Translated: CASSESGGRPNTEAFF.

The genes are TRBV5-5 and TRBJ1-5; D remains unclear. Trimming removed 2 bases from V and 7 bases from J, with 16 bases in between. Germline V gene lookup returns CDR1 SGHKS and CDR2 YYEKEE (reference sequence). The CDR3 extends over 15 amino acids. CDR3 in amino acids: CASSFGGPPGQPQHF. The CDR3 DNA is TGTGCCAGCAGCTTCGGAGGGCCCCCGGGGCAGCCCCAGCATTTT.

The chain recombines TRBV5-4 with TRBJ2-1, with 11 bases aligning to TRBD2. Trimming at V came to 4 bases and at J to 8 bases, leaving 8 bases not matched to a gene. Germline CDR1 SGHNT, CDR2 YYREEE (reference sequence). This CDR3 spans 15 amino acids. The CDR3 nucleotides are TGTGCCAGCAGCGCAACTAGCGGGAGTCGTGATGAGCAGTTCTTC. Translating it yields CASSATSGSRDEQFF.

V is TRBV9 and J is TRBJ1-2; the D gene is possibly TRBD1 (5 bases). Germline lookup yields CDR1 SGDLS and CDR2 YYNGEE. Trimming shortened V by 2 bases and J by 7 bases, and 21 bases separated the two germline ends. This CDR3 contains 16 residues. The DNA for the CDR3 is TGTGCCAGCAGCGTTGGCGTGGGGCAGGGAGGGTTTGGCTACACCTTC. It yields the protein CASSVGVGQGGFGYTF.

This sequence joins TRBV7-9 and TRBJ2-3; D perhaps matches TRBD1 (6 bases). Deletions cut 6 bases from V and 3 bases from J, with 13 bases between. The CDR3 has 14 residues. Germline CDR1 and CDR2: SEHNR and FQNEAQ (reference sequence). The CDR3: CASRGRGTTDTQYF. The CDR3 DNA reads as TGTGCCAGCAGGGGGAGAGGGACAACAGATACGCAGTATTTT.

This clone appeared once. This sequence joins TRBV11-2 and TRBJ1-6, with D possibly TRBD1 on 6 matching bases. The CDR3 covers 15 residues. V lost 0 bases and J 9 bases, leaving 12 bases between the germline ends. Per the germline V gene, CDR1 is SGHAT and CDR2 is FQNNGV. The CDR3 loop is CASSLEAGGVSPLHF. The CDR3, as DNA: TGTGCCAGCAGCTTAGAAGCGGGGGGCGTTTCACCCCTCCACTTT.

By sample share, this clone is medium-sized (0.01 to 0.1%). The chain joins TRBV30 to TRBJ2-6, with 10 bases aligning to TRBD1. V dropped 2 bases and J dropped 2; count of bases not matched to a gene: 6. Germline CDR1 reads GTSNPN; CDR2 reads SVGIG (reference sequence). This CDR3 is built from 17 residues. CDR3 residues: CAWSMTGGLAGANVLTF. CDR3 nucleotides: TGTGCCTGGAGTATGACAGGGGGCCTCGCTGGGGCCAACGTCCTGACTTTC.

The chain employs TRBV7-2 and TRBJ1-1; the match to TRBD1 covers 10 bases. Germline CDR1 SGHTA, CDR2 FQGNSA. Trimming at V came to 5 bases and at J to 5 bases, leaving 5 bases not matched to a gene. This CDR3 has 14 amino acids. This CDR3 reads CASSPDRGRTEAFF. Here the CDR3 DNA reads TGTGCCAGCAGCCCCGACAGGGGGCGGACTGAAGCTTTCTTT.

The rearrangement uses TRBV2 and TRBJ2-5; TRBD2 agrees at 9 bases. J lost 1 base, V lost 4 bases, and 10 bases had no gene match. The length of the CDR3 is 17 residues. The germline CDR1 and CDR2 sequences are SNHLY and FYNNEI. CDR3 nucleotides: TGTGCCAGCAGTGGAACGGCAGCGGGGGGCACCCAAGAGACCCAGTACTTC. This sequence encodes CASSGTAAGGTQETQYF.

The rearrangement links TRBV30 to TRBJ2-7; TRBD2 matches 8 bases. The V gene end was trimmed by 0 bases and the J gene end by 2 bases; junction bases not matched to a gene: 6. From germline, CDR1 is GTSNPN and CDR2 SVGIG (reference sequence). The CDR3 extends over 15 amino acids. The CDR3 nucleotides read TGTGCCTGGAGTGTTCCCGGACTAGCCACCTACGAGCAGTACTTC. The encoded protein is CAWSVPGLATYEQYF. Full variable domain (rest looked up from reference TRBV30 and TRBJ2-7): SQTIHQWPATLVQPVGSPLSLECTVEGTSNPNLYWYRQAAGRGLQLLFYSVGIGQISSEVPQNLSASRPQDRQFILSSKKLLLSDSGFYLCAWSVPGLATYEQYFGPGTRLTVT.

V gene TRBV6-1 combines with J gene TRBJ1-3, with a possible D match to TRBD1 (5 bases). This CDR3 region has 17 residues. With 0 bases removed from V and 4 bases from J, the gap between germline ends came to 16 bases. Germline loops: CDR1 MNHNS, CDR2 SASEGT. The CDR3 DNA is TGTGCCAGCAGTGAAGCGGGATTAAGGGGATCCGGAAACACCATATATTTT. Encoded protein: CASSEAGLRGSGNTIYF.

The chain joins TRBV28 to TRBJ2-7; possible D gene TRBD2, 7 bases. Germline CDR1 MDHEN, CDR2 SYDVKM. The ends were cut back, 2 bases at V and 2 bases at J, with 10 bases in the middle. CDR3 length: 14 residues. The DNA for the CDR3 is TGTGCCAGCAGTTTAGCGGGGGCGACCTACGAGCAGTACTTC. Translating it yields CASSLAGATYEQYF.

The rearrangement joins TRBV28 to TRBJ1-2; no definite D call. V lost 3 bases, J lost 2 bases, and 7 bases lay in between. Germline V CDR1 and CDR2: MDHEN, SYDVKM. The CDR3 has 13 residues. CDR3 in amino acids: CASSLRVNYGYTF. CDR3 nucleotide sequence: TGTGCCAGCAGTTTGAGGGTCAACTATGGCTACACCTTC.

In DNA, the CDR3 is TGTGCCAGCAGCTTATTATCCGATACGCAGTATTTT. It encodes CASSLLSDTQYF. The chain is built from TRBV11-3 and TRBJ2-3, with D unclear. Per germline, CDR1 SGHNT and CDR2 YENEEA. The CDR3 extends over 12 amino acids. The germline V and J ends were trimmed by 2 bases and 6 bases, with 6 bases remaining between them.

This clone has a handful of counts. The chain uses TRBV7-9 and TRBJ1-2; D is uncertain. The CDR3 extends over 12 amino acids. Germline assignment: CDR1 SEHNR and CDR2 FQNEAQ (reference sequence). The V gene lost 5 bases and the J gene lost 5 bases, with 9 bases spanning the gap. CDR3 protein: CASSRGPYGYTF. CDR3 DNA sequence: TGTGCCAGCAGCCGAGGGCCTTATGGCTACACCTTC.

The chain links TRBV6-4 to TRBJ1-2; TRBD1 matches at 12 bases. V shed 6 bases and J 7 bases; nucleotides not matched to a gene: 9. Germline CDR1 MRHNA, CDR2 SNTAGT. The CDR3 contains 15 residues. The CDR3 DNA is TGTGCCAGCAGGCCAAGGGACAGGGGGCAGGGTGGCTACACCTTC. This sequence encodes CASRPRDRGQGGYTF.

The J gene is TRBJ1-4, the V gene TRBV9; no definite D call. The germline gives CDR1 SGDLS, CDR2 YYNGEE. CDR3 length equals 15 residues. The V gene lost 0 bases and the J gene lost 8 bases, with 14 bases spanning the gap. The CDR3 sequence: CASSVEVGRGEKLFF. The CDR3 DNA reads TGTGCCAGCAGCGTAGAGGTAGGGCGAGGGGAAAAACTGTTTTTT. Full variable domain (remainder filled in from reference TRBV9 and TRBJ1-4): DSGVTQTPKHLITATGQRVTLRCSPRSGDLSVYWYQQSLDQGLQFLIQYYNGEERAKGNILERFSAQQFPDLHSELNLSSLELGDSALYFCASSVEVGRGEKLFFGSGTQLSVL.

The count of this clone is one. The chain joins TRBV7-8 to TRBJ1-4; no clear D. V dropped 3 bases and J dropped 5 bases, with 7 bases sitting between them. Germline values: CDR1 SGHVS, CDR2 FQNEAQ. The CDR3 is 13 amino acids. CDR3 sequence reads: CASSLGGNEKLFF. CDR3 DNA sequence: TGTGCCAGCAGCTTGGGAGGGAATGAAAAACTGTTTTTT.

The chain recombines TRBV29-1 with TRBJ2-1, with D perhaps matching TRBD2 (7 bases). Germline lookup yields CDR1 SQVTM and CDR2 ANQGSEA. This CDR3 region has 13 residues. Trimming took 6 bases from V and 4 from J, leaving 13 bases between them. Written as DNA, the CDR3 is TGCAGCGTAGACGGGGGGCCTTACAATGAGCAGTTCTTC. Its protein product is CSVDGGPYNEQFF.

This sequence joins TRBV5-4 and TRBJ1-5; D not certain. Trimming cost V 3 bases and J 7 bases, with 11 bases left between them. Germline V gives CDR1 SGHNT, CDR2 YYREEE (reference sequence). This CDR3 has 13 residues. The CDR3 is CASSSEGGQPQHF. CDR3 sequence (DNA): TGTGCCAGCAGCTCCGAGGGCGGGCAGCCCCAGCATTTT.

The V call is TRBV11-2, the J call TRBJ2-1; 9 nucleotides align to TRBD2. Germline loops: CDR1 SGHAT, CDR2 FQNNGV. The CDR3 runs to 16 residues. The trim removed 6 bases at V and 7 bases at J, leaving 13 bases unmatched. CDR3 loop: CASRGTRGGPSNEQFF. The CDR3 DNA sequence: TGTGCCAGCAGAGGGACGCGGGGGGGGCCATCTAATGAGCAGTTCTTC.

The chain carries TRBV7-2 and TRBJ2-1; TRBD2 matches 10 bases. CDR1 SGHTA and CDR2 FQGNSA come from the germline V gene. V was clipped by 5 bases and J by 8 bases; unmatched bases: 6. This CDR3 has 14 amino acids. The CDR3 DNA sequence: TGTGCCAGCAGCCCTAGACTAGCGGGTGATGAGCAGTTCTTC. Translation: CASSPRLAGDEQFF. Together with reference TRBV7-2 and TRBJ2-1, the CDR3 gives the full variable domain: GAGVSQSPSNKVTEKGKDVELRCDPISGHTALYWYRQSLGQGLEFLIYFQGNSAPDKSGLPSDRFSAERTGGSVSTLTIQRTQQEDSAVYLCASSPRLAGDEQFFGPGTRLTVL.

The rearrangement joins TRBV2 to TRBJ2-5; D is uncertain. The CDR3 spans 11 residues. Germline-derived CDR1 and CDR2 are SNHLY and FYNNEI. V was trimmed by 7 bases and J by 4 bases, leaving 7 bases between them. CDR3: CASTAIETQYF. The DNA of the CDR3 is TGTGCCAGCACGGCCATAGAGACCCAGTACTTC.

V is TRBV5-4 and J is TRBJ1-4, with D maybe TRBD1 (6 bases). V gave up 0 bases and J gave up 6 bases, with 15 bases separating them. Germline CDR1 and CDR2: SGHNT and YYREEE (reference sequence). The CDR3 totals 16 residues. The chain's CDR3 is CASSLAVGAPYEKLFF. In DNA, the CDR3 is TGTGCCAGCAGCTTGGCTGTGGGGGCCCCTTATGAAAAACTGTTTTTT.

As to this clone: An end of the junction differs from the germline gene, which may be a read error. The CDR3 DNA follows: TGTGCCGGCAGCTTGACAGGGGCCTACGAGCAGTACTTC. It yields the protein CAGSLTGAYEQYF. V gene TRBV5-4 combines with J gene TRBJ2-7, with 8 nucleotides matching TRBD1. This CDR3 has 13 amino acids. Germline V lookup: CDR1 SGHNT, CDR2 YYREEE (reference sequence).

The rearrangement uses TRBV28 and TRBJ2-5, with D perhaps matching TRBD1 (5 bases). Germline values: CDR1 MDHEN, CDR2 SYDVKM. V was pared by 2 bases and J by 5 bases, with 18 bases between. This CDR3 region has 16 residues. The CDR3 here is CASSLQIRAGWETQYF. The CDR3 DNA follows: TGTGCCAGCAGTTTACAGATCAGGGCAGGTTGGGAGACCCAGTACTTC.